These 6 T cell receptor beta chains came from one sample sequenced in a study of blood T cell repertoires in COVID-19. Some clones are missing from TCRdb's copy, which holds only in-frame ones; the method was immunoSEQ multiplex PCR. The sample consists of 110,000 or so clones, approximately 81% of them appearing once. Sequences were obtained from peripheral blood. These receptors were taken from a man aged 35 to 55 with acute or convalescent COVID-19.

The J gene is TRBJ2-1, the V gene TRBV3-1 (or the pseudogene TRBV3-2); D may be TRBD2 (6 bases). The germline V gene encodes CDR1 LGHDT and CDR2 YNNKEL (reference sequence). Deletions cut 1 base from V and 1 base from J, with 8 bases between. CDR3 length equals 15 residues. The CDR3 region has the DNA TGTGCCAGCAGCCAAGCTAGCGAATCCTACAATGAGCAGTTCTTC. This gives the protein CASSQASESYNEQFF.

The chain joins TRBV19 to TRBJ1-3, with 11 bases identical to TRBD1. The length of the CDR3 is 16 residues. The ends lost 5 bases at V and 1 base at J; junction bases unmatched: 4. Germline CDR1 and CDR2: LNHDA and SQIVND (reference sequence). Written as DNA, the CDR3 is TGTGCCAGTAGTCTCGGACAGGGGGCGTCTGGAAACACCATATATTTT. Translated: CASSLGQGASGNTIYF.

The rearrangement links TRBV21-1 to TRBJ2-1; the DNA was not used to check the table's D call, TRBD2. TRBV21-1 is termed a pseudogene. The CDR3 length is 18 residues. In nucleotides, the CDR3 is TGTGCCAGCAGCAAAGTAGTCTTGTTTAGCGGGGGCCCAAATGAGCAGTTCTTC. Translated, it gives CASSKVVLFSGGPNEQFF.

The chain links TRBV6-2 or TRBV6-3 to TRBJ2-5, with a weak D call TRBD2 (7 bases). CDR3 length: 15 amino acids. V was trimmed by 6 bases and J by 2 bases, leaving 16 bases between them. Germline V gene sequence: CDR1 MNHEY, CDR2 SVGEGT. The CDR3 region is CASSEGGGLQETQYF. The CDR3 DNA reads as TGTGCCAGCAGCGAGGGGGGGGGCCTACAAGAGACCCAGTACTTC.

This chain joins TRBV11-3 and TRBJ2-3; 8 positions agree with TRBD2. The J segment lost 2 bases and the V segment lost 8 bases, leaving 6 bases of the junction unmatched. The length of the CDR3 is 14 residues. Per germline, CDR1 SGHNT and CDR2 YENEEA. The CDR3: CASGTGGTTDTQYF. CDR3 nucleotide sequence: TGTGCCAGCGGTACGGGAGGGACCACAGATACGCAGTATTTT.

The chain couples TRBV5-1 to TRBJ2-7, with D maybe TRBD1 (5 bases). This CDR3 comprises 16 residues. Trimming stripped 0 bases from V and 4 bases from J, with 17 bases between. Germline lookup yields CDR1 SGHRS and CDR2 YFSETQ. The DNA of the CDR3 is TGCGCCAGCAGCTTGGCTGCAGGGATTGGTGGGTACGAGCAGTACTTC. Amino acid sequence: CASSLAAGIGGYEQYF.